The sequence of this T cell receptor (beta chain) was determined in a study of blood T cell repertoires in COVID-19. Study overall: The United States, Italy and Spain supplied acute and convalescent COVID-19 samples. T cells, B-cell-depleted T cells, or PBMCs provided the cDNA or gDNA that served as material.

Participant reports of clinical history set cohort assignment. Method: immunoSEQ multiplex PCR; TCRdb's copy keeps in-frame clones and lacks some. The top ten hold about 6% of the sample, which has about 250,000 clones, 87% seen once. There are 15 residues in the CDR3. V lost 4 bases and J 0 bases, leaving 13 bases between the germline ends. CDR1 and CDR2 from the germline V gene are LNHDA and SQIVND (reference sequence). This receptor was obtained from a woman under 40 with acute COVID-19. Source material: PBMCs or T cells enriched from blood (not recorded which). The J gene is TRBJ2-7, the V gene TRBV19, with D possibly being TRBD2 (6 bases). In DNA form, the CDR3 reads TGTGCCAGTAGTACCCGGGACGGGGGCTCCTACGAGCAGTACTTC. Translation: CASSTRDGGSYEQYF.